Sequencing of this T cell receptor beta chain was carried out in a study of regulatory T cells in long-lasting Graves disease. The time point denotes: newly diagnosed GD, antithyroid drugs for less than 3 months. There was RNA extracted from PBMCs, and the TCR library was made from it. Sequencing libraries for TCR beta were prepared with iRepertoire HTBI primers and Arm-PCR of CDR3 regions. TCRdb re-analysed the multiplex PCR reads in MiXCR, keeping a single row per CDR3 protein. The sample includes 450,000 to 600,000 distinct CDR3 sequences, 15% to 20% of them seen just once. In this sample, this clonotype turned up many times. In addition, the sample was reused for a study of T cells in Graves' hyperthyroidism and ophthalmopathy. That source adds: Those with hyperthyroidism were 18 to 65 years old, newly diagnosed, and ill for under 2 months. Researchers ran a first-round RT-PCR on the TCR CDR3 using the HTBI primer set. Most clonotypes that expanded in the thyroid above 0.001 also showed up in blood.

This TCR was recovered from a man aged 35 to 55 with Graves disease. The material was peripheral blood mononuclear cells (PBMCs), obtained at new diagnosis, from a patient treated with antithyroid drugs.

The CDR3 protein is CASSEQVANTEAFF. In nucleotides, the CDR3 is TGCGCCAGCAGTGAGCAGGTCGCGAACACTGAAGCTTTCTTT. The J gene is TRBJ1-1, the V gene TRBV10-2; no firm D call. This CDR3 has 14 residues. Germline V gives CDR1 WSHSY, CDR2 SAAADI. Trimming removed 2 bases from V and 1 base from J, with 8 bases in between.